These 22 T cell receptor beta chains originate from one sample sequenced in a study of cytotoxic CD8 clonotypes in ibrutinib-treated CLL. Some clones are missing from TCRdb's copy, which holds only in-frame ones; the method was immunoSEQ multiplex PCR. This table has hundreds of thousands of clones, less than 75% appearing once. The sample was PBMCs, taken after 24 months of ibrutinib treatment. The receptors here all came from a human donor with chronic lymphocytic leukemia.

This rearrangement joins TRBV11-3 to TRBJ2-3; no clear D gene. The CDR3 is 15 residues long. Trimming pared 1 base from V and 0 bases from J, leaving 8 bases between. Germline CDR1 reads SGHNT; CDR2 reads YENEEA. This CDR3 reads CASSLGGRSTDTQYF. The CDR3 bases are TGTGCCAGCAGCTTAGGGGGTCGCAGCACAGATACGCAGTATTTT.

The gene calls are TRBV29-1 and TRBJ1-4; no definite D call. The germline CDR1 and CDR2 sequences are SQVTM and ANQGSEA. CDR3 length: 13 amino acids. V was trimmed by 7 bases and J by 0 bases, leaving 9 bases between them. The CDR3 bases are TGCAGCGCCCGACTTGCAACTAATGAAAAACTGTTTTTT. This gives the protein CSARLATNEKLFF.

The V and J genes are TRBV9 and TRBJ2-7; 10 positions agree with TRBD1. CDR3 length: 14 residues. Germline assignment: CDR1 SGDLS and CDR2 YYNGEE. V trimming: 3 bases; J trimming: 6 bases; junction bases outside the gene matches: 6. In nucleotides, the CDR3 is TGTGCCAGCAGCGGTGGAGGGACAGGGGCCGAGCAGTACTTC. Protein product: CASSGGGTGAEQYF.

This sequence joins TRBV2 and TRBJ2-7, with 7 nucleotides matching TRBD2. With 1 base clipped from V and 3 bases from J, the junction kept 15 bases outside the gene matches. From germline, CDR1 is SNHLY and CDR2 FYNNEI. The CDR3 loop spans 18 amino acids. Here the CDR3 reads CASSEGASGAEGLYEQYF. The DNA of the CDR3 is TGTGCCAGCAGTGAAGGCGCTAGCGGCGCCGAAGGTCTCTACGAGCAGTACTTC. Full variable domain (remainder filled in from reference TRBV2 and TRBJ2-7): EPEVTQTPSHQVTQMGQEVILRCVPISNHLYFYWYRQILGQKVEFLVSFYNNEISEKSEIFDDQFSVERPDGSNFTLKIRSTKLEDSAMYFCASSEGASGAEGLYEQYFGPGTRLTVT.

This clone was observed a few times. The chain uses TRBV4-1 and TRBJ1-2; D gene unclear. The CDR3 covers 14 residues. Deletions cut 0 bases from V and 7 bases from J, with 12 bases between. Germline values: CDR1 MGHRA, CDR2 YSYEKL. The CDR3 nucleotides read TGCGCCAGCAGCCAAGATGGGAGGGTTGGTGGCTACACCTTC. Its translation is CASSQDGRVGGYTF.

This chain links TRBV5-1 with TRBJ2-5; D is unresolved. Per germline, CDR1 SGHRS and CDR2 YFSETQ. CDR3 size: 13 residues. Trimming took off 4 bases at V and 4 bases at J, with 11 bases between the two ends. In DNA form, the CDR3 reads TGCGCCAGCAGCCTAATGGGCGGAGAGACCCAGTACTTC. Protein product: CASSLMGGETQYF.

This clone appeared a few times. This sequence joins TRBV7-8 and TRBJ2-4; D unclear. Germline V gene sequence: CDR1 SGHVS, CDR2 FQNEAQ. This CDR3 region has 18 residues. Trimming shortened V by 0 bases and J by 3 bases, and 18 bases separated the two germline ends. CDR3 in amino acids: CASSLASGGDVGKNIQYF. In DNA form, the CDR3 reads TGTGCCAGCAGCTTAGCCTCAGGTGGGGATGTAGGCAAAAACATTCAGTACTTC.

V usage is TRBV5-1 and J usage is TRBJ2-4; TRBD2 might be the D (5 bases). V lost 0 bases and J 2 bases, leaving 9 bases between the germline ends. Germline V CDR1 and CDR2: SGHRS, YFSETQ. This CDR3 spans 15 amino acids. For the CDR3, the DNA is TGCGCCAGCAGCTTGGTCGGGATCCCCAAAAACATTCAGTACTTC. Its protein product is CASSLVGIPKNIQYF.

This rearrangement joins TRBV5-6 to TRBJ1-2, with D possibly being TRBD1 (5 bases). Trimming stripped 0 bases from V and 4 bases from J, with 16 bases between. The V gene's germline CDR1 is SGHDT and CDR2 YYEEEE. The CDR3 has 16 amino acids. The CDR3 protein is CASSLGIGAGGYGYTF. The CDR3 DNA reads TGTGCCAGCAGCTTGGGAATAGGGGCTGGGGGCTATGGCTACACCTTC.

This chain uses TRBV27 with TRBJ1-1, with D perhaps matching TRBD1 (6 bases). The germline V and J ends were trimmed by 0 bases and 7 bases, with 21 bases remaining between them. There are 17 residues in the CDR3. From germline, CDR1 is MNHEY and CDR2 SMNVEV (reference sequence). This CDR3 reads CASSLSHIGGKTLEAFF. Here the CDR3 DNA reads TGTGCCAGCAGTTTATCGCACATAGGGGGAAAAACACTTGAAGCTTTCTTT.

The rearrangement joins TRBV27 to TRBJ2-3, with 12 positions matching TRBD2. The CDR3 sequence is 14 residues long. Germline V CDR1 and CDR2: MNHEY, SMNVEV (reference sequence). Trimming at V came to 10 bases and at J to 3 bases, leaving 5 bases not matched to a gene. The CDR3 loop reads CATSGLAGTDTQYF. CDR3 bases: TGTGCCACTTCTGGACTAGCGGGAACAGATACGCAGTATTTT.

The chain recombines TRBV20-1 with TRBJ2-1; D is ambiguous. The V gene's germline CDR1 is DFQATT and CDR2 SNEGSKA (reference sequence). The CDR3 is 11 residues long. Trimming removed 3 bases at V and 7 bases at J, with 7 bases between. As DNA, the CDR3 is TGCAGTGCTAGGCCCCTAAATGAGCAGTTCTTC. Residues: CSARPLNEQFF.

The sample holds a few counts of this clone. The chain recombines TRBV6-1 with TRBJ2-7; D tentatively reads TRBD1 or TRBD2 (5 bases each). V lost 6 bases and J lost 6, with 15 bases in between. The CDR3 loop spans 13 amino acids. The germline V gene has CDR1 MNHNS and CDR2 SASEGT. CDR3 residues: CASSGARGGEQYF. The DNA of the CDR3 is TGTGCCAGCAGCGGGGCCCGCGGAGGCGAGCAGTACTTC.

This clone was counted a single time. This chain connects TRBV5-4 to TRBJ2-7; D uncertain. V lost 0 bases, J lost 3 bases, and 13 bases lay in between. CDR3 size: 15 residues. Germline CDR1 reads SGHNT; CDR2 reads YYREEE (reference sequence). CDR3 loop: CASSLEPQSHYEQYF. CDR3 nucleotides: TGTGCCAGCAGCTTGGAGCCCCAATCCCACTACGAGCAGTACTTC.

This clone has only a few counts. This CDR3 reads CASSPVIIHEQYF. The CDR3 DNA sequence: TGTGCCAGCAGCCCGGTTATTATCCACGAGCAGTACTTC. The chain uses TRBV7-6 and TRBJ2-7; D remains ambiguous. The CDR3 is 13 amino acids. CDR1 SGHVS and CDR2 FNYEAQ come from the germline V gene. Trimming cost V 5 bases and J 5 bases, with 13 bases left between them.

This sequence joins TRBV4-2 and TRBJ2-1, with TRBD2 identical over 9 bases. CDR3 length: 15 residues. Losses at the gene ends were 5 bases for V and 4 bases for J; bases not matched to a gene: 6. Germline V lookup: CDR1 LGHNA, CDR2 YNFKEQ. The CDR3 protein is CASSLRLAAYNEQFF. For the CDR3, the DNA is TGTGCCAGCAGCTTGAGACTAGCGGCTTACAATGAGCAGTTCTTC.

The chain is built from TRBV6-5 and TRBJ2-7; perhaps TRBD1 as D (5 bases). The V end was cut by 2 bases, the J end by 4 bases, with 12 bases between. Per the germline V gene, CDR1 is MNHEY and CDR2 is SVGAGI. The CDR3 is made up of 14 amino acids. The CDR3 sequence: CASSYKGHEYEQYF. Written as DNA, the CDR3 is TGTGCCAGCAGTTACAAGGGGCACGAATACGAGCAGTACTTC.

The V gene is TRBV25-1, the J gene TRBJ2-3; possible D gene TRBD2, 5 bases. V lost 4 bases and J lost 4, with 15 bases in between. Germline V gene lookup returns CDR1 MGHDK and CDR2 SYGVNS. The CDR3 has 15 amino acids. The CDR3 reads CASSGIEGRSDTQYF. In DNA form, the CDR3 reads TGTGCCAGCAGTGGTATCGAGGGCCGATCAGATACGCAGTATTTT.

J is TRBJ2-3 and V is TRBV7-3; 7 bases line up with TRBD2. Germline values: CDR1 SGHTA, CDR2 FQGTGA. J lost 1 base, V lost 5 bases, and 3 bases had no gene match. CDR3 length: 14 residues. The CDR3 DNA reads as TGTGCCAGCAGCCCGGGGGGTGGCACAGATACGCAGTATTTT. Encoded protein: CASSPGGGTDTQYF.

This sequence joins TRBV27 and TRBJ2-1; TRBD2 aligns across 13 bases. CDR3 length: 16 residues. After removal of 7 bases from V and 7 bases from J, the junction contained 10 bases not matched to a gene. CDR1 and CDR2 (germline): MNHEY, SMNVEV (reference sequence). In DNA form, the CDR3 reads TGTGCCAGCACCCTCCGAGGGACTAGCGGGACTAATGAGCAGTTCTTC. Protein product: CASTLRGTSGTNEQFF.

V usage is TRBV15 and J usage is TRBJ1-2; D call uncertain. V was cut by 3 bases and J by 6 bases, with 11 bases left in between. Looked up from germline, CDR1 is LNHNV and CDR2 is YYDKDF (reference sequence). This CDR3 is built from 13 residues. Written as DNA, the CDR3 is TGTGCCACCAGCAGGGCCCAGGAGGATGGCTACACCTTC. Its translation is CATSRAQEDGYTF.

CDR3 residues: CASSPIQRNEQFF. In DNA form, the CDR3 reads TGTGCCAGCAGTCCCATTCAGCGCAATGAGCAGTTCTTC. The chain carries TRBV27 and TRBJ2-1; no firm D call. CDR3 length: 13 amino acids. Trimming pared 5 bases from V and 6 bases from J, leaving 11 bases between. Germline values: CDR1 MNHEY, CDR2 SMNVEV (reference sequence).